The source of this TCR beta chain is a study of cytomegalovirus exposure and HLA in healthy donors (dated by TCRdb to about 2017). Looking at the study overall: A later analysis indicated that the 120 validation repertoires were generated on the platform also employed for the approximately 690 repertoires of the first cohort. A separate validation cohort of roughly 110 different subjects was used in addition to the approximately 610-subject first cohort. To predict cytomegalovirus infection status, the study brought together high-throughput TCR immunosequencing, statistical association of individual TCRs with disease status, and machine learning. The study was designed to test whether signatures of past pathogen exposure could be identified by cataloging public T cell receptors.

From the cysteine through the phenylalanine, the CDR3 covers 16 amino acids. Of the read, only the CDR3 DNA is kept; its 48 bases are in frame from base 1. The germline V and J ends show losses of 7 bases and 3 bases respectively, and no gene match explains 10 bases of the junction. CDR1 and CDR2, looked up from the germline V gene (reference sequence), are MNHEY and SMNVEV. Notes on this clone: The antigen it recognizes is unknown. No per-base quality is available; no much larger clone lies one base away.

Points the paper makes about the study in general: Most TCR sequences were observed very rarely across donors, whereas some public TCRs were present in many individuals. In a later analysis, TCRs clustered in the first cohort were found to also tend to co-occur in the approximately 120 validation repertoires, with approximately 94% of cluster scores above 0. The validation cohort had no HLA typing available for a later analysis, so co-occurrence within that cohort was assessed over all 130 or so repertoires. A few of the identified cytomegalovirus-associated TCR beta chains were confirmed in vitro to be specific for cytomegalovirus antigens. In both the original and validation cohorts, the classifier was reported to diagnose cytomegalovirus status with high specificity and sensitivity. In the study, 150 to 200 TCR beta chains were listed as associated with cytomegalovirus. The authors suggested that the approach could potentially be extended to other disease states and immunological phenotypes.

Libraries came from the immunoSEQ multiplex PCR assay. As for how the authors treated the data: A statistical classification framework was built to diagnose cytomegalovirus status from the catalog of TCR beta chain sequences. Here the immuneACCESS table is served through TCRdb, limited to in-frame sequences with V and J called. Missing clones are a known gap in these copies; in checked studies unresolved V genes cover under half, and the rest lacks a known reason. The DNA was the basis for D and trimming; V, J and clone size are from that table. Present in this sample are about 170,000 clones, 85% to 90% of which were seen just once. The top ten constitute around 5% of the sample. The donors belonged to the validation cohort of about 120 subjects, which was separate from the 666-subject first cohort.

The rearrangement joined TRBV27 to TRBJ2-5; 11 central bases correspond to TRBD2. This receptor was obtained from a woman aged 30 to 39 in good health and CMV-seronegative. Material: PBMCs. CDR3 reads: CASTSRPGLAEETQYF. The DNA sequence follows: TGTGCCAGCACGTCTCGACCGGGACTAGCGGAAGAGACCCAGTACTTC.